These 7 T cell receptor beta chains originate from one sample sequenced in a study of neurological immune-mediated disorders. Time point defined: technical triplicate 2. From the 5' RACE reads, TCRdb called clonotypes with MiXCR, one entry per CDR3 protein. The sample lists under 70,000 distinct CDR3 sequences; around 24% were seen once. Sequencing used PBMCs. The receptors shown here come from a man aged 55 to 70 with HTLV-1-associated myelopathy (HAM/TSP).

The chain uses TRBV7-2 and TRBJ2-7; 8 bases map to TRBD2. After removal of 1 base from V and 7 bases from J, the junction contained 12 bases not matched to a gene. The CDR3 runs 16 residues. In germline, CDR1 is SGHTA, CDR2 FQGNSA. The CDR3 region has the DNA TGTGCCAGCAGCTTAGTGGGTAGCGGGAAGTTCGGGGAGCAGTACTTC. It codes for CASSLVGSGKFGEQYF. Using reference TRBV7-2 and TRBJ2-7 for the parts outside the CDR3, the full variable domain is GAGVSQSPSNKVTEKGKDVELRCDPISGHTALYWYRQSLGQGLEFLIYFQGNSAPDKSGLPSDRFSAERTGGSVSTLTIQRTQQEDSAVYLCASSLVGSGKFGEQYFGPGTRLTVT.

The chain recombines TRBV3-1 with TRBJ2-1; 11 positions agree with TRBD2. Germline assignment: CDR1 LGHDT and CDR2 YNNKEL (reference sequence). The J segment lost 9 bases and the V segment lost 4 bases, leaving 8 bases of the junction unmatched. The CDR3 totals 15 residues. In DNA, the CDR3 is TGTGCCAGCAGCCGCGGGACTAGCGGCCCCCTTGAGCAGTTCTTC. The encoded protein is CASSRGTSGPLEQFF.

This clonotype was found a few times. The chain is built from TRBV18 and TRBJ2-5; no definite D call. V was cut by 0 bases and J by 2 bases, with 4 bases left in between. Germline CDR1 and CDR2: KGHSH and LQKENI. The CDR3 sequence is 13 residues long. CDR3 sequence reads: CASSPPSQETQYF. CDR3 sequence (DNA): TGTGCCAGCTCACCACCGTCACAAGAGACCCAGTACTTC.

The chain recombines TRBV27 with TRBJ2-7, with a possible D match to TRBD1 (6 bases). The germline V gene has CDR1 MNHEY and CDR2 SMNVEV (reference sequence). Trimming cost V 5 bases and J 4 bases, with 12 bases left between them. The CDR3 covers 13 residues. Written as DNA, the CDR3 is TGTGCCAGCAGTCCCCACAGGGTTTACGAGCAGTACTTC. This encodes CASSPHRVYEQYF.

CDR3 DNA: TGTGCCAGCAGTCCCCCCCCACAGGGGGCCTACGAGCAGTACTTC. This codes for CASSPPPQGAYEQYF. V usage is TRBV28 and J usage is TRBJ2-7; 8 bases are a match to TRBD1. Trimming at V came to 5 bases and at J to 2 bases, leaving 8 bases not matched to a gene. Germline V lookup: CDR1 MDHEN, CDR2 SYDVKM. This CDR3 spans 15 amino acids.

The V gene is TRBV12-3 or TRBV12-4, the J gene TRBJ1-1; TRBD1 aligns across 9 bases. Trimming cost V 7 bases and J 3 bases; bases outside gene matches: 6. This CDR3 contains 14 residues. In DNA, the CDR3 is TGTGCCAGCACTCGGGACAGGGCGGACACTGAAGCTTTCTTT. Its protein product is CASTRDRADTEAFF.

This clonotype was seen at least ten times. This sequence joins TRBV11-2 and TRBJ2-2, with a weak D call TRBD1 (6 bases). The length of the CDR3 is 15 residues. The germline gives CDR1 SGHAT, CDR2 FQNNGV. V was clipped by 7 bases and J by 4 bases, with 16 bases between them. CDR3 sequence (DNA): TGTGCCAGCATGCCCGGGACACAGCTCACCGGGGAGCTGTTTTTT. Translation gives CASMPGTQLTGELFF.